The 16 T cell receptor beta chains below all came from one sample that was sequenced in a study of shared T cell receptors in the human thymus. This table comes from immunoSEQ multiplex PCR, and its TCRdb copy is limited to in-frame clones, with some not included. The data show 640,000 or so clones, with about 90% seen just once and roughly 0.0087% held by the top ten. These data also featured in a second study, about human thymus T cells.

Specimen: thymocytes. The receptors come from a boy younger than two with a congenital heart defect.

This sequence joins TRBV28 and TRBJ2-7; possible D gene TRBD1, 5 bases. Germline-derived CDR1 and CDR2 are MDHEN and SYDVKM. V was pared by 6 bases and J by 4 bases, with 22 bases between. The CDR3 totals 16 residues. CDR3 protein: CASSLGTAGKWYEQYF. The CDR3 nucleotides read TGTGCCAGCAGCCTCGGTACCGCAGGGAAATGGTACGAGCAGTACTTC. Full variable domain (outside the CDR3, taken from reference TRBV28 and TRBJ2-7): DVKVTQSSRYLVKRTGEKVFLECVQDMDHENMFWYRQDPGLGLRLIYFSYDVKMKEKGDIPEGYSVSREKKERFSLILESASTNQTSMYLCASSLGTAGKWYEQYFGPGTRLTVT.

V usage is TRBV19 and J usage is TRBJ1-5; 8 bases are shared with TRBD1. The V gene end was trimmed by 3 bases and the J gene end by 2 bases; junction bases not matched to a gene: 15. The CDR3 consists of 19 residues. Looked up from germline, CDR1 is LNHDA and CDR2 is SQIVND (reference sequence). In nucleotides, the CDR3 is TGTGCCAGTAGTATCTCCTTCAGGGGGCAGAGGATAGGCAATCAGCCCCAGCATTTT. Its protein product is CASSISFRGQRIGNQPQHF.

The J gene is TRBJ2-6, the V gene TRBV4-3; D remains unclear. Trimming took off 0 bases at V and 2 bases at J, with 11 bases between the two ends. The CDR3 extends over 17 amino acids. Germline values: CDR1 LGHNA, CDR2 YSLEER. The CDR3 bases are TGCGCCAGCAGCCAAGATGACTGGATGCCTGGGGCCAACGTCCTGACTTTC. Amino acids: CASSQDDWMPGANVLTF.

The V gene is TRBV14, the J gene TRBJ2-7; D ambiguous. In germline, CDR1 is SGHDN, CDR2 FVKESK. CDR3 length: 17 residues. Between the trimmed V and J ends, which lost 0 bases and 3 bases, there was a span of 18 bases. The CDR3, as DNA: TGTGCCAGCAGCCAAGAAGAACGACGCGGCAGAAACTACGAGCAGTACTTC. This codes for CASSQEERRGRNYEQYF. Variable domain in full (rest from reference TRBV14 and TRBJ2-7): EAGVTQFPSHSVIEKGQTVTLRCDPISGHDNLYWYRRVMGKEIKFLLHFVKESKQDESGMPNNRFLAERTGGTYSTLKVQPAELEDSGVYFCASSQEERRGRNYEQYFGPGTRLTVT.

This chain joins TRBV6-4 and TRBJ2-3; TRBD2 agrees at 10 bases. V trimming: 7 bases; J trimming: 2 bases; junction bases outside the gene matches: 6. There are 15 residues in the CDR3. Germline V lookup: CDR1 MRHNA, CDR2 SNTAGT. CDR3 residues: CASKLAGGPTDTQYF. The CDR3 nucleotides read TGTGCCAGCAAATTAGCGGGGGGCCCCACAGATACGCAGTATTTT.

The rearrangement links TRBV25-1 to TRBJ2-7, with D possibly TRBD1 on 6 matching bases. In germline, CDR1 is MGHDK, CDR2 SYGVNS. V was shortened by 3 bases and J by 4 bases, with 19 bases between the two germline ends. This CDR3 has 16 residues. CDR3 nucleotides: TGTGCCAGCAGTGACCCGGACAGAGAAGGGCCGTACGAGCAGTACTTC. Translating it yields CASSDPDREGPYEQYF.

This sequence joins TRBV4-3 and TRBJ1-3, with 7 positions matching TRBD1. This CDR3 spans 17 amino acids. V lost 4 bases to trimming and J lost 0 bases; unmatched junction nucleotides: 9. Germline assignment: CDR1 LGHNA and CDR2 YSLEER. CDR3 DNA sequence: TGCGCCAGCAGCCCGGGGGACAGAGTGAGCTCTGGAAACACCATATATTTT. Protein: CASSPGDRVSSGNTIYF.

The CDR3 sequence: CASGGGRTSGRQAYNEQFF. CDR3 DNA: TGTGCCAGCGGGGGGGGCCGGACTAGCGGGAGACAAGCCTACAATGAGCAGTTCTTC. V usage is TRBV2 and J usage is TRBJ2-1, with 13 bases that match TRBD2. V lost 8 bases and J lost 2; bases outside the gene matches: 15. This CDR3 has 19 residues. The germline V gene has CDR1 SNHLY and CDR2 FYNNEI.

This chain uses TRBV7-9 with TRBJ2-4; the match to TRBD1 covers 12 bases. V shed 4 bases, J shed 0 bases, and the junction held 7 bases outside the gene matches. In germline, CDR1 is SEHNR, CDR2 FQNEAQ (reference sequence). This CDR3 is built from 18 residues. CDR3 nucleotide sequence: TGTGCCAGCAGCTCGGGACAGGGGGCCACCTCAGCCAAAAACATTCAGTACTTC. Protein product: CASSSGQGATSAKNIQYF.

V is TRBV4-3 and J is TRBJ2-7; D possibly corresponds to TRBD1 (6 bases). The germline V gene encodes CDR1 LGHNA and CDR2 YSLEER. V lost 0 bases to trimming and J lost 5 bases, with 11 bases between them. The length of the CDR3 is 14 residues. The CDR3 reads CASSQDGGPNEQYF. In nucleotides, the CDR3 is TGCGCCAGCAGCCAAGATGGGGGCCCGAACGAGCAGTACTTC.

V usage is TRBV6-1 and J usage is TRBJ1-6, with 9 bases aligning to TRBD1. CDR1 and CDR2 (germline): MNHNS, SASEGT. CDR3 length: 14 residues. The J segment lost 10 bases and the V segment lost 6 bases, leaving 7 bases of the junction unmatched. The CDR3 DNA reads as TGTGCCAGCAGCGGTGGGACAGGGTTCTCACCCCTCCACTTT. Protein: CASSGGTGFSPLHF.

The chain recombines TRBV7-6 with TRBJ1-6; D might be TRBD1 (5 bases). V lost 3 bases and J 7 bases, leaving 16 bases between the germline ends. The CDR3 contains 16 residues. Germline-derived CDR1 and CDR2 are SGHVS and FNYEAQ. Written as DNA, the CDR3 is TGTGCCAGCAGCTTGAGTAACAGGTCCAAAAATTCACCCCTCCACTTT. Amino acids: CASSLSNRSKNSPLHF.

The V gene is TRBV6-9, the J gene TRBJ2-5; TRBD1 agrees at 8 bases. The J call could be wrong; TRBJ2-7 is a better fit for the DNA end. Germline loops: CDR1 MNHGY, CDR2 SVAAGI. The CDR3 covers 15 residues. CDR3 nucleotides: TGTGCCAGCAGTTTCCCCCCGGGACAGGACTACGAGCAGTACTTC. It codes for CASSFPPGQDYEQYF.

This clone was seen a single time. This sequence joins TRBV20-1 and TRBJ2-7; D possibly corresponds to TRBD2 (5 bases). The CDR3 consists of 11 residues. The germline V gene has CDR1 DFQATT and CDR2 SNEGSKA (reference sequence). Trimming left V 3 bases short and J 6 bases short, with 9 bases between. This chain's CDR3 is CSARGVREQYF. The CDR3, as DNA: TGCAGTGCTAGGGGAGTTCGCGAGCAGTACTTC.

The rearrangement links TRBV30 to TRBJ2-7; a possible D gene is TRBD2 (5 bases). Trimming left V 0 bases short and J 5 bases short, with 17 bases between. Germline CDR1 is GTSNPN and CDR2 is SVGIG (reference sequence). The CDR3 has 15 amino acids. CDR3 protein: CAWSVQLGLHHEQYF. CDR3 DNA sequence: TGTGCCTGGAGTGTTCAACTAGGACTCCACCACGAGCAGTACTTC.

This sequence joins TRBV7-3 and TRBJ1-1, with TRBD1 as a possible D gene (6 bases). In germline, CDR1 is SGHTA, CDR2 FQGTGA. Trimming stripped 6 bases from V and 3 bases from J, with 23 bases between. The CDR3 spans 17 residues. CDR3 coding DNA: TGTGCCAGCAGTTCTAAGGGGGGGCCGCAGAGGGACACTGAAGCTTTCTTT. It codes for CASSSKGGPQRDTEAFF.